What follows describes a single T cell receptor (beta chain). Antigen specificity is unknown. The entry originates in a study of early T cells in non-severe SARS-CoV-2 infection. About the study: Chains stayed unpaired after sequencing of bulk RNA from unsorted whole blood.

Tagging with unique molecular identifiers was applied to individual cDNA molecules. One entry per CDR3 protein, called by TCRdb with MiXCR from the 5' RACE reads. The repertoire holds some 54,000 distinct CDR3 sequences, with about 10% as singletons. Findings of the study overall: Matching against VDJdb likely underestimated virus-specific expansions, favoring anti-spike CD8.

V lost 11 bases to trimming and J lost 0 bases, with 13 bases between them. The CDR3 spans 13 residues. The germline V gene encodes CDR1 SEHNR and CDR2 FQNEAQ (reference sequence). The chain employs TRBV7-9 and TRBJ1-1; D is perhaps TRBD1 (5 bases). The clonotype was recovered from an adult who was a healthcare worker with PCR-confirmed SARS-CoV-2 infection or an uninfected control (not recorded which). Sequencing input: whole blood. CDR3 residues: CACGAGLNTEAFF. CDR3 nucleotides: TGTGCCTGTGGGGCCGGATTGAACACTGAAGCTTTCTTT.